These 18 T cell receptor beta chains originate from one sample sequenced in a study of breast tumors, draining lymph nodes, adjacent tissues. TCRdb used MiXCR to reprocess the multiplex PCR reads, holding one entry per CDR3 protein. The sample consists of under 250,000 distinct CDR3 sequences, 32% of them appearing once. Axillary draining lymph nodes of breast cancer patients supplied the node samples. Sequences were obtained from axillary lymph node tissue. The receptors stem from a female donor with breast cancer. Some clones in this sample may be carry-over from other donors' samples.

This clonotype was recorded many times. The CDR3 spells CATCSGTGNTIYF. CDR3 in DNA: TGTGCCACCTGTAGTGGGACTGGAAACACCATATATTTT. This chain uses TRBV6-1 with TRBJ1-3; D not certain. Germline CDR1 reads MNHNS; CDR2 reads SASEGT. The CDR3 is 13 amino acids. The ends were cut back, 10 bases at V and 2 bases at J, with 12 bases in the middle.

This clonotype was counted between two and nine times. In DNA, the CDR3 is TGTGCCAGCAGTTTAGGTGAGGGTACTCAGCCCCAGCATTTT. Amino acid sequence: CASSLGEGTQPQHF. V is TRBV28 and J is TRBJ1-5; D gene unclear. V lost 2 bases, J lost 6 bases, and 11 bases lay in between. Germline CDR1 MDHEN, CDR2 SYDVKM. The CDR3 length is 14 residues.

As regards this clonotype: This may be a read error, as it is one base from a much larger clone. The V gene is TRBV6-2 or TRBV6-3, the J gene TRBJ2-7; TRBD2 matches 7 bases. Germline V gene lookup returns CDR1 MNHEY and CDR2 SVGEGT. The CDR3 is 14 amino acids. The CDR3 DNA is TGTGCCAGCGGTTATGGCGGGAGACTTCTCGAGCAGTACTTC. Its protein product is CASGYGGRLLEQYF.

This clonotype has ten or more counts. The CDR3 region has the DNA TGTGCCAGTGGGCGGGCCCCACCGGAGGAGCAGTTCTTC. Translated: CASGRAPPEEQFF. This chain links TRBV2 with TRBJ2-1; possibly TRBD2 for D (5 bases). Germline V gene lookup returns CDR1 SNHLY and CDR2 FYNNEI. The V end lost 9 bases, the J end lost 10 bases, and 19 bases lay between the germline ends. The CDR3 loop spans 13 amino acids. The full variable domain, with the rest looked up from reference TRBV2 and TRBJ2-1, is EPEVTQTPSHQVTQMGQEVILRCVPISNHLYFYWYRQILGQKVEFLVSFYNNEISEKSEIFDDQFSVERPDGSNFTLKIRSTKLEDSAMYFCASGRAPPEEQFFGPGTRLTVL.

About this clonotype: It may be a read error: a sequence one base away is much more abundant. V gene TRBV20-1 combines with J gene TRBJ2-5; D possibly corresponds to TRBD2 (5 bases). Germline V lookup: CDR1 DFQATT, CDR2 SNEGSKA (reference sequence). This CDR3 has 17 amino acids. V was cut by 0 bases and J by 4 bases, with 21 bases left in between. As DNA, the CDR3 is TGCAGTGCTAGAGATAGGCGCCGTAGCGCGAGACTAGAGACCCAGTACTTC. Its protein product is CSARDRRRSARLETQYF.

This clonotype was counted at least ten times. J is TRBJ2-7 and V is TRBV20-1, with D unresolved. With 6 bases removed from V and 3 bases from J, the gap between germline ends came to 9 bases. Germline loops: CDR1 DFQATT, CDR2 SNEGSKA (reference sequence). The CDR3 runs to 11 residues. CDR3 residues: CSAETGYEQYF. The CDR3 DNA is TGCAGTGCGGAAACTGGCTACGAGCAGTACTTC.

With regard to this clonotype: Sequence at one end of the junction differs from germline and may be a read error. The genes are TRBV19 and TRBJ2-3, with 11 bases aligning to TRBD2. The CDR3 is 17 amino acids. From germline, CDR1 is LNHDA and CDR2 SQIVND (reference sequence). The CDR3 coding sequence is TGTGCCAGTAGCAGACTAGCGGGAAGTACGGGCACGGATACGCAGTATTTT. This codes for CASSRLAGSTGTDTQYF.

Ten or more counts support this clonotype. V gene TRBV7-8 combines with J gene TRBJ1-3; TRBD1 matches 8 bases. The CDR3 spans 16 residues. After removal of 5 bases from V and 0 bases from J, the junction contained 6 bases not matched to a gene. Germline assignment: CDR1 SGHVS and CDR2 FQNEAQ. In nucleotides, the CDR3 is TGTGCCAGCAGCCGCACAGGGGGATTCTCTGGAAACACCATATATTTT. Translated, it gives CASSRTGGFSGNTIYF.

This chain joins TRBV5-1 and TRBJ1-1; a weak D match, TRBD1 (5 bases). CDR3 size: 15 residues. Germline V gene data show CDR1 as SGHRS and CDR2 as YFSETQ. The ends were cut back, 0 bases at V and 0 bases at J, with 9 bases in the middle. For the CDR3, the DNA is TGCGCCAGCAGCTTGGGACAGATCATGAACACTGAAGCTTTCTTT. Encoded protein: CASSLGQIMNTEAFF.

This clonotype was counted many times. The genes are TRBV19 and TRBJ1-5, with D unresolved. V was trimmed by 6 bases and J by 0 bases, leaving 9 bases between them. The CDR3 has 14 residues. Germline loops: CDR1 LNHDA, CDR2 SQIVND (reference sequence). As DNA, the CDR3 is TGTGCCAGTAGGCCGTCAGATAGCAATCAGCCCCAGCATTTT. It is translated as CASRPSDSNQPQHF.

A note on this clonotype: At one end, the junction sequence differs from germline, possibly due to a read error. The V gene is TRBV12-3 or TRBV12-4, the J gene TRBJ2-7; no clear D gene. The CDR3 extends over 13 amino acids. The CDR3 bases are TGTGCCAGCAGTTTCACGTCCCGGAACGAACAGTACTTC. Its translation: CASSFTSRNEQYF.

This chain connects TRBV24-1 to TRBJ2-7, with TRBD2 matching over 14 bases. Germline V gene sequence: CDR1 KGHDR, CDR2 SFDVKD. The CDR3 consists of 18 residues. The V segment lost 4 bases and the J segment 2 bases; nucleotides outside the gene matches: 9. CDR3 DNA: TGTGCCACCAGTGAACTCCCGGGACTAGCGGGAGAGACCTACGAGCAGTACTTC. This codes for CATSELPGLAGETYEQYF.

This clonotype was counted at least ten times. The chain has TRBV20-1 and TRBJ1-2; D not certain. Germline CDR1 reads DFQATT; CDR2 reads SNEGSKA (reference sequence). Trimming removed 5 bases from V and 0 bases from J, with 16 bases in between. The CDR3 covers 15 residues. CDR3: CSAFSSGSANYGYTF. The DNA for the CDR3 is TGCAGTGCTTTCTCATCGGGGTCTGCTAACTATGGCTACACCTTC.

This clonotype was detected many times. The V gene is TRBV3-1, the J gene TRBJ2-3; D unresolved. V lost 0 bases and J lost 10, with 17 bases in between. The CDR3 length is 15 residues. Germline CDR1 reads LGHDT; CDR2 reads YNNKEL (reference sequence). The CDR3 nucleotides read TGTGCCAGCAGCCAAGATCTTGTCAAGGCTTTAGCGCAGTATTTT. This codes for CASSQDLVKALAQYF.

As concerns this clonotype: Here the CDR3 omits its conserved ending phenylalanine or tryptophan, so a read error is the likely source. This rearrangement joins TRBV7-2 to TRBJ2-7; 8 positions match TRBD2. The CDR3 loop spans 14 amino acids. Per germline, CDR1 SGHTA and CDR2 FQGNSA. The CDR3 protein is CASGLRAGEHEQYL. The CDR3 DNA reads as TGTGCCAGCGGCTTAAGAGCGGGAGAACACGAGCAGTACCTC.

This clonotype was picked up a small number of times. CDR3 in DNA: TGTGCCAGCTCACCACAGGAGGGTTCCACAGATACGCAGTATTTT. It specifies CASSPQEGSTDTQYF. The rearrangement joins TRBV18 to TRBJ2-3; D is possibly TRBD2 (6 bases). Trimming pared 1 base from V and 2 bases from J, leaving 10 bases between. The CDR3 runs to 15 residues. The germline V gene has CDR1 KGHSH and CDR2 LQKENI.

There are many counts of this clonotype. This sequence joins TRBV19 and TRBJ2-7, with D possibly TRBD2 on 5 matching bases. From germline, CDR1 is LNHDA and CDR2 SQIVND (reference sequence). V was cut by 5 bases and J by 5 bases, with 16 bases left in between. CDR3 length: 14 residues. This CDR3 is CASSSSGPGNEQYF. The CDR3 DNA follows: TGTGCCAGTAGTTCGTCCGGGCCCGGGAACGAGCAGTACTTC. Variable domain in full (rest from reference TRBV19 and TRBJ2-7): DGGITQSPKYLFRKEGQNVTLSCEQNLNHDAMYWYRQDPGQGLRLIYYSQIVNDFQKGDIAEGYSVSREKKESFPLTVTSAQKNPTAFYLCASSSSGPGNEQYFGPGTRLTVT.

This clonotype was counted at least ten times. The CDR3 coding sequence is TGTGCCACCAGTGATCAGAGCGGGAGGGCCGGACCTACGCAGTATTTT. Protein: CATSDQSGRAGPTQYF. The rearrangement uses TRBV24-1 and TRBJ2-3; TRBD2 matches at 10 bases. V was clipped by 3 bases and J by 8 bases; unmatched bases: 10. The CDR3 consists of 16 residues. Germline V lookup: CDR1 KGHDR, CDR2 SFDVKD.